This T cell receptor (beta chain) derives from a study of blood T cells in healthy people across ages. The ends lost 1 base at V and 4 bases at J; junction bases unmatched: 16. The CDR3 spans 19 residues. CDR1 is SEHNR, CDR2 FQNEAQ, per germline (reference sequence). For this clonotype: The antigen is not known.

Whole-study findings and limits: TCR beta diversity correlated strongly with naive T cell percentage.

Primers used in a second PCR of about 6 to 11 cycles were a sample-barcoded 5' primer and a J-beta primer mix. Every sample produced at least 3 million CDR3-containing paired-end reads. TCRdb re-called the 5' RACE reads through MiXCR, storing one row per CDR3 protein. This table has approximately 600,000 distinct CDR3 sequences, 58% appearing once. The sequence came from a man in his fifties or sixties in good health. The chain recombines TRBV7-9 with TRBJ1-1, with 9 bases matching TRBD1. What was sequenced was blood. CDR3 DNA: TGTGCCAGCAGCTTAGGGACCGGGACAGGGTATCGAGGGGGCACTGAAGCTTTCTTT. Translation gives CASSLGTGTGYRGGTEAFF.